This entry describes one T cell receptor beta chain. The antigen remains unidentified. With 0 bases removed from V and 9 bases from J, the gap between germline ends came to 12 bases. The CDR3 is 15 residues long. Germline CDR1 and CDR2: ENHRY and SYGVKD. This sample was included in a study of blood T cells in healthy people across ages. Whole-study results and caveats: CMV infection status of these donors was not known.

A J-beta primer mix and a sample-barcoded 5' primer were used in a second PCR of roughly 7 to 12 cycles. In TCRdb, the 5' RACE reads were re-called with MiXCR into one record per CDR3 protein. Seen here are 2 million or so distinct CDR3 sequences, around 50% observed once, and the top ten hold around 2.1%. Sequences were obtained from blood. This sequence joins TRBV10-3 and TRBJ1-6; D unclear. The receptor's source is a woman aged 40 to 50 in good health. CDR3 sequence (DNA): TGTGCCATCAGTGAGTCGCCCCCAGGCGGTTCACCCCTCCACTTT. It translates to CAISESPPGGSPLHF.